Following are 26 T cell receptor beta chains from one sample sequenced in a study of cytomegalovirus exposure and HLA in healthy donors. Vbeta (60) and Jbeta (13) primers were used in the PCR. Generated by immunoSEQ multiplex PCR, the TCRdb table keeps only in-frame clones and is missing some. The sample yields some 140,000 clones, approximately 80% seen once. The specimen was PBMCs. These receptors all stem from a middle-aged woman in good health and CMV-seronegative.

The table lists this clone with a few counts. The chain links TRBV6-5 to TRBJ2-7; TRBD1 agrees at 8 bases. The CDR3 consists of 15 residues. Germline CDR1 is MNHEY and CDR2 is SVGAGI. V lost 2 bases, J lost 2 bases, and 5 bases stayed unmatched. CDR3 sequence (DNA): TGTGCCAGCAGTTACGGGCACAGGGGGGCCTACGAGCAGTACTTC. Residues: CASSYGHRGAYEQYF.

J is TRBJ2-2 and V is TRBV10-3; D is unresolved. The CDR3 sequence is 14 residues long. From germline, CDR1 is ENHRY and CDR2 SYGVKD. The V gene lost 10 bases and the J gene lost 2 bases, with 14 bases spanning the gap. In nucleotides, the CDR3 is TGTGCCACCCTAGGCACCGCTAACACCGGGGAGCTGTTTTTT. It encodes CATLGTANTGELFF.

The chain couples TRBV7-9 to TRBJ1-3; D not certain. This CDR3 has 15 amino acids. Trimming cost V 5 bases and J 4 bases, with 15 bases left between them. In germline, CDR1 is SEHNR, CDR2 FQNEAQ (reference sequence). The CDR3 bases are TGTGCCAGCAGCCCAACCAGGCCTTCCGGAAACACCATATATTTT. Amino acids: CASSPTRPSGNTIYF.

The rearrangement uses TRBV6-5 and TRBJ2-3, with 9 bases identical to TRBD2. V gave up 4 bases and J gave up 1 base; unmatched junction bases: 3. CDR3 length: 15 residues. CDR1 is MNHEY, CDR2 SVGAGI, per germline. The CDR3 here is CASSSVAGGTDTQYF. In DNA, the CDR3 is TGTGCCAGCAGTTCGGTAGCGGGGGGCACAGATACGCAGTATTTT.

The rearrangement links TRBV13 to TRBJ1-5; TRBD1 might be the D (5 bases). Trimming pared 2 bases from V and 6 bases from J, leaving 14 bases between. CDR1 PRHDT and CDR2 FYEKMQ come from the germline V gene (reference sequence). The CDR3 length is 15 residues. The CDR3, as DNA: TGTGCCAGCAGCTTATCGCAGGGCTTAAGTCAGCCCCAGCATTTT. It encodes CASSLSQGLSQPQHF.

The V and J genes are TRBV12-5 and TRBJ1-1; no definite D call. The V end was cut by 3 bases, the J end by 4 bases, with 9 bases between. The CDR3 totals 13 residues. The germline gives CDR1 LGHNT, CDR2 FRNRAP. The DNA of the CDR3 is TGTGCTAGTGGTTTCGGACTGGGCACTGAAGCTTTCTTT. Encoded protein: CASGFGLGTEAFF.

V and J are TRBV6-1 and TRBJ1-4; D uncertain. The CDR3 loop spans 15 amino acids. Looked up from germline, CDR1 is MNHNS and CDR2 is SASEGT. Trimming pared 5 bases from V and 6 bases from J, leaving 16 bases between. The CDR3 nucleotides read TGTGCCAGCAGTACATATGCGGGGTTTGATGAAAAACTGTTTTTT. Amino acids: CASSTYAGFDEKLFF.

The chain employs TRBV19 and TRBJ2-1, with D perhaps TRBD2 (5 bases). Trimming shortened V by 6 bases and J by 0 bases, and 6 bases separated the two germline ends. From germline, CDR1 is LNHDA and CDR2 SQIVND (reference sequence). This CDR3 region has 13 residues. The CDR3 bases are TGTGCCAGTAGAACTAGCTCCTACAATGAGCAGTTCTTC. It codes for CASRTSSYNEQFF.

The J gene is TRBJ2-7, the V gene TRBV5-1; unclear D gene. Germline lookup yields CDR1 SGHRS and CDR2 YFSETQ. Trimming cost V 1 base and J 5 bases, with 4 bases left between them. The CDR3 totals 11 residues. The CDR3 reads CASSLQDEQYF. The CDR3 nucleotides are TGCGCCAGCAGCTTGCAGGACGAGCAGTACTTC.

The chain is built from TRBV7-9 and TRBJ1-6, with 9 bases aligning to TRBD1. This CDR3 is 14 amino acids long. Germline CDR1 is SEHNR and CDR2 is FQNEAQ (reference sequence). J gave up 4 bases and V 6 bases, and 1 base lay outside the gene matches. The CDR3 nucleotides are TGTGCCAGCAGTGACAGGGGGTATAATTCACCCCTCCACTTT. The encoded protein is CASSDRGYNSPLHF.

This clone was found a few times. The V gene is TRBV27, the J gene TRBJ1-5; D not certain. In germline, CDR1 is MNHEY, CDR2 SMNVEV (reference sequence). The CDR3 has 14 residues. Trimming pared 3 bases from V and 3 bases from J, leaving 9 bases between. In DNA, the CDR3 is TGTGCCAGCAGTTTTGGGCAGTCCAATCAGCCCCAGCATTTT. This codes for CASSFGQSNQPQHF.

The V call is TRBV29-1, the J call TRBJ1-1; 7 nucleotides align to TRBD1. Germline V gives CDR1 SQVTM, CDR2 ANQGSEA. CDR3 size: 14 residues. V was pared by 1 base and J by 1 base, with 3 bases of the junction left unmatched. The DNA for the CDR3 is TGCAGCGTTGAAGTTGGGACAGCGAACACTGAAGCTTTCTTT. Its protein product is CSVEVGTANTEAFF.

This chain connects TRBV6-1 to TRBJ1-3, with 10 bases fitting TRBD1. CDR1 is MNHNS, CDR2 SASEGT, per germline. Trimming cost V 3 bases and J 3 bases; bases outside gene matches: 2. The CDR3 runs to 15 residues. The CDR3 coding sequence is TGTGCCAGCAGTGAGACAGGGGGCTTTGGAAACACCATATATTTT. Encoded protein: CASSETGGFGNTIYF.

CDR3 protein: CASSYGGGAREKLFF. The CDR3 DNA reads as TGTGCCAGCAGTTACGGAGGGGGGGCGAGGGAAAAACTGTTTTTT. The chain recombines TRBV6-5 with TRBJ1-4; TRBD1 is a possible D gene (6 bases). Trimming removed 2 bases at V and 8 bases at J, with 15 bases between. Germline V CDR1 and CDR2: MNHEY, SVGAGI. This CDR3 is 15 amino acids long.

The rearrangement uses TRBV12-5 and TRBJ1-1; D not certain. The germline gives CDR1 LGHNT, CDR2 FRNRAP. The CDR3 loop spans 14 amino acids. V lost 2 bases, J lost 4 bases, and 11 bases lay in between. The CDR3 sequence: CASGLPPVVTEAFF. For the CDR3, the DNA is TGTGCTAGTGGTTTGCCTCCGGTTGTCACTGAAGCTTTCTTT. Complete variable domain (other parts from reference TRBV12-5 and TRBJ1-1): DARVTQTPRHKVTEMGQEVTMRCQPILGHNTVFWYRQTMMQGLELLAYFRNRAPLDDSGMPKDRFSAEMPDATLATLKIQPSEPRDSAVYFCASGLPPVVTEAFFGQGTRLTVV.

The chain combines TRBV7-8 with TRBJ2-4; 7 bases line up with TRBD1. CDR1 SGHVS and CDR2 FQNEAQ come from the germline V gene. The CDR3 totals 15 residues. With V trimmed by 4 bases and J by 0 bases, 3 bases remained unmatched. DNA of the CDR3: TGTGCCAGCAGCTGGGGACAGTTAGCCAAAAACATTCAGTACTTC. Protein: CASSWGQLAKNIQYF.

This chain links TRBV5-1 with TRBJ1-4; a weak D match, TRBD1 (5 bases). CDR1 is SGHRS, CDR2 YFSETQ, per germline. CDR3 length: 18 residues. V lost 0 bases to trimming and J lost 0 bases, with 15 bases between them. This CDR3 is CASSLVAGLPATNEKLFF. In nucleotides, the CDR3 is TGCGCCAGCAGCTTGGTGGCAGGGCTCCCTGCAACTAATGAAAAACTGTTTTTT.

The DNA for the CDR3 is TGCGCCAGCACAGGGTCGGACCAAGAGACCCAGTACTTC. This encodes CASTGSDQETQYF. This rearrangement joins TRBV5-1 to TRBJ2-5, with D perhaps matching TRBD1 (5 bases). The V gene lost 6 bases and the J gene lost 0 bases, with 9 bases spanning the gap. Germline V gene lookup returns CDR1 SGHRS and CDR2 YFSETQ. This CDR3 comprises 13 residues. Looking up the rest from reference TRBV5-1 and TRBJ2-5 gives the full variable domain: KAGVTQTPRYLIKTRGQQVTLSCSPISGHRSVSWYQQTPGQGLQFLFEYFSETQRNKGNFPGRFSGRQFSNSRSEMNVSTLELGDSALYLCASTGSDQETQYFGPGTRLLVL.

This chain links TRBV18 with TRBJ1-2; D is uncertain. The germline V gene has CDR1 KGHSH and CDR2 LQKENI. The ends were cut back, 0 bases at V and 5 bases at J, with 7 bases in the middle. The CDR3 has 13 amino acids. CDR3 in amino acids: CASSPPVQYGYTF. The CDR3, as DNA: TGTGCCAGCTCACCACCGGTACAGTATGGCTACACCTTC.

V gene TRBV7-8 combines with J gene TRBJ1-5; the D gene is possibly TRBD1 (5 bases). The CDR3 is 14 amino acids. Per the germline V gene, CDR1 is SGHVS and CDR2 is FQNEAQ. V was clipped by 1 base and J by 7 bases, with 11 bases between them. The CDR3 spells CASSLVQGTQPQHF. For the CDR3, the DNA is TGTGCCAGCAGCTTAGTGCAGGGTACACAGCCCCAGCATTTT.

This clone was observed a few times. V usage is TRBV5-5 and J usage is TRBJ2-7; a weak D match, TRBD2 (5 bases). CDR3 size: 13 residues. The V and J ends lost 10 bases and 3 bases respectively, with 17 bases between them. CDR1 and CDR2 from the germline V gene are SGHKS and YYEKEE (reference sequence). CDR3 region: CAAGGFENYEQYF. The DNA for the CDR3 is TGTGCCGCCGGAGGCTTCGAGAACTACGAGCAGTACTTC.

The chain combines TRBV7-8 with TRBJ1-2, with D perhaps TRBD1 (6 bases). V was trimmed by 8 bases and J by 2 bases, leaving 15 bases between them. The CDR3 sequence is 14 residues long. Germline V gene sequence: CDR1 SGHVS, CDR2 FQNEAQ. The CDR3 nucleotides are TGTGCCAGCCAACCCCCAGGGGTGAACTATGGCTACACCTTC. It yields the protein CASQPPGVNYGYTF.

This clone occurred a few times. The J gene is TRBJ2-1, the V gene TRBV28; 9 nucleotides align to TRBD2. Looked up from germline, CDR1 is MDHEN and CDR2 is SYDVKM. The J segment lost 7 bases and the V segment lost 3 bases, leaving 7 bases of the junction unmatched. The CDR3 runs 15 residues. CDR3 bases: TGTGCCAGCAGTTTTCATAGCGGGGGAGTTAATGAGCAGTTCTTC. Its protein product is CASSFHSGGVNEQFF.

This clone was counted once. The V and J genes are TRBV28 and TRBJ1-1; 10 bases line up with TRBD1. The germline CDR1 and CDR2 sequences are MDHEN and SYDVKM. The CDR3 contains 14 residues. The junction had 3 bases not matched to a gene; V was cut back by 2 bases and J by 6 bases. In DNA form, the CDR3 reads TGTGCCAGCAGTTTACGAGACAGGGGGCCTGAAGCTTTCTTT. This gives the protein CASSLRDRGPEAFF.

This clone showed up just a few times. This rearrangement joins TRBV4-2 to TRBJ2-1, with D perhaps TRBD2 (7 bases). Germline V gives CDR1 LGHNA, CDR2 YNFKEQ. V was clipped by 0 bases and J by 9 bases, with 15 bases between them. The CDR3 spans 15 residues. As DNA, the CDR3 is TGTGCCAGCAGCCAAGATCATGGGGGGGCCGTTGAGCAGTTCTTC. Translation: CASSQDHGGAVEQFF.

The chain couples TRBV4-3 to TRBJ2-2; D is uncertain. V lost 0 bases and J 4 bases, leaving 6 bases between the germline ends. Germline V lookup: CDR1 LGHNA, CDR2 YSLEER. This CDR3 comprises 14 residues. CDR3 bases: TGCGCCAGCAGCCAAGAACCGAGCACCGGGGAGCTGTTTTTT. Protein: CASSQEPSTGELFF.